This T cell receptor (beta chain) was captured in a study of blood T cells in healthy people across ages. A note on this clonotype: Its antigen is unidentified.

Ranging in age from roughly 6 to 90, the donors were healthy Caucasian individuals from Russia. Total RNA extracted from each sample amounted to at least 6 micrograms. Overall study findings and caveats: The study lacked donor CMV status, which possibly confounded expanded clonotype changes.

V dropped 5 bases and J dropped 9 bases, with 14 bases sitting between them. The germline CDR1 and CDR2 sequences are SGHTA and FQGNSA. CDR3 size: 13 residues. A second roughly 7 to 12 cycle PCR used barcoded and J-beta primers. Each sample provided no less than 2.5 million CDR3-containing paired-end reads. TCRdb redid the calling of the 5' RACE reads with MiXCR, one entry per CDR3 protein. The repertoire holds roughly 1,500,000 distinct CDR3 sequences, with roughly 32% as singletons. Sequenced input: blood. The TCR was taken from a woman aged 25 to 39 in good health. The chain recombines TRBV7-2 with TRBJ2-1; no definite D call. CDR3 DNA sequence: TGTGCCAGCAGCCTCCGGGCTAAAAGTGAGCAGTTCTTC. Amino acid sequence: CASSLRAKSEQFF.